The 8 T cell receptor beta chains given below trace back to one sample, sequenced in a study of T-cell memory formation after mild COVID-19. MiXCR, run by TCRdb on the 5' RACE reads, gives a single entry per CDR3 protein. The sample has around 210,000 distinct CDR3 sequences; around 8.8% are singletons. Sequenced material: PBMCs or a T cell subset sorted from them (not recorded which). Receptors originate from a man between 18 and 35 years old who had mild COVID-19 (a few samples of this study predate the infection). Cell type and time point are not known.

The V gene is TRBV10-2, the J gene TRBJ2-1; weak D call: TRBD1 (5 bases). In germline, CDR1 is WSHSY, CDR2 SAAADI. Between the trimmed V and J ends, which lost 6 bases and 8 bases, there was a span of 8 bases. The CDR3 has 11 residues. CDR3 residues: CASRWGDEQFF. Written as DNA, the CDR3 is TGCGCCAGCAGGTGGGGCGATGAGCAGTTCTTC.

The chain recombines TRBV7-2 with TRBJ2-7, with D maybe TRBD2 (5 bases). Trimming removed 1 base from V and 2 bases from J, with 12 bases in between. The length of the CDR3 is 15 residues. In germline, CDR1 is SGHTA, CDR2 FQGNSA. The chain's CDR3 is CASSLDRTPAYEQYV. The CDR3 DNA is TGTGCCAGCAGCTTAGATAGGACTCCTGCCTACGAGCAGTACGTC.

In its sample, this clonotype was seen a few times. The chain employs TRBV5-5 and TRBJ2-5; TRBD1 agrees at 8 bases. CDR1 is SGHKS and CDR2 is YYEKEE in the germline V gene (reference sequence). The J segment lost 5 bases and the V segment lost 3 bases, leaving 9 bases of the junction unmatched. This CDR3 has 15 residues. In nucleotides, the CDR3 is TGTGCCAGCAGCTCACGGACAGGGTTGTCGGAGACCCAGTACTTC. The encoded protein is CASSSRTGLSETQYF. Filled out from reference TRBV5-5 and TRBJ2-5, the complete variable domain reads DAGVTQSPTHLIKTRGQQVTLRCSPISGHKSVSWYQQVLGQGPQFIFQYYEKEERGRGNFPDRFSARQFPNYSSELNVNALLLGDSALYLCASSSRTGLSETQYFGPGTRLLVL.

This clonotype was seen a few times. V and J are TRBV7-2 and TRBJ1-2; 10 bases are a match to TRBD1. Germline values: CDR1 SGHTA, CDR2 FQGNSA. The CDR3 is 16 residues long. V lost 1 base to trimming and J lost 11 bases; unmatched junction nucleotides: 13. The CDR3 nucleotides read TGTGCCAGCAGCTTAGTTGGGACAGGGGCCAAGGCGCTGTACACCTTC. This translates into CASSLVGTGAKALYTF.

J is TRBJ1-6 and V is TRBV20-1; no clear D. The CDR3 runs to 14 residues. Trimming removed 3 bases from V and 5 bases from J, with 11 bases in between. Germline CDR1 DFQATT, CDR2 SNEGSKA (reference sequence). This chain's CDR3 is CSASRDSNNSPLHF. The CDR3 bases are TGCAGTGCTAGCCGGGATTCTAATAATTCACCCCTCCACTTT.

This clonotype was seen a handful of times. This rearrangement joins TRBV7-8 to TRBJ2-3; TRBD2 might be the D (5 bases). The CDR3 runs to 15 residues. In germline, CDR1 is SGHVS, CDR2 FQNEAQ. Trimming removed 8 bases at V and 6 bases at J, with 21 bases between. The CDR3 here is CASCPTGVELDTQYF. The CDR3 nucleotides are TGTGCCAGCTGTCCCACCGGGGTCGAGTTGGATACGCAGTATTTT.

This clonotype was seen a handful of times. The chain carries TRBV7-2 and TRBJ2-7; D is ambiguous. The CDR3 runs 14 residues. The germline V and J ends were trimmed by 1 base and 3 bases, with 10 bases remaining between them. Germline V gene data show CDR1 as SGHTA and CDR2 as FQGNSA. CDR3 region: CASSLGPGVYEQYF. CDR3 bases: TGTGCCAGCAGCTTAGGACCAGGCGTCTACGAGCAGTACTTC.

This clonotype was seen ten or more times. The rearrangement uses TRBV24-1 and TRBJ2-3; 9 bases line up with TRBD1. With 2 bases clipped from V and 2 bases from J, the junction kept 4 bases outside the gene matches. Germline V gene lookup returns CDR1 KGHDR and CDR2 SFDVKD. The CDR3 contains 16 residues. In DNA, the CDR3 is TGTGCCACCAGTGATTGGGGACAGGGATACACAGATACGCAGTATTTT. It yields the protein CATSDWGQGYTDTQYF.